This paragraph reports one T cell receptor beta chain. The sample belongs to a study of identical twins. In every case, the donor was a healthy Caucasian. TCRdb reanalysed the 5' RACE reads using MiXCR and keeps one entry per CDR3 protein. This sample has about 390,000 distinct CDR3 sequences, with around 9.7% found just once. CDR3 length: 14 residues. CDR1 and CDR2 (germline): LGHDT, YNNKEL (reference sequence). V lost 1 base and J 2 bases, leaving 6 bases between the germline ends. V gene TRBV3-1 combines with J gene TRBJ2-1; D unclear. The source is a woman aged 50 to 60 in good health. The specimen sequenced was naive T cells sorted from blood. CDR3 region: CASSQVPPYNEQFF. The CDR3, as DNA: TGTGCCAGCAGCCAAGTACCACCCTACAATGAGCAGTTCTTC.